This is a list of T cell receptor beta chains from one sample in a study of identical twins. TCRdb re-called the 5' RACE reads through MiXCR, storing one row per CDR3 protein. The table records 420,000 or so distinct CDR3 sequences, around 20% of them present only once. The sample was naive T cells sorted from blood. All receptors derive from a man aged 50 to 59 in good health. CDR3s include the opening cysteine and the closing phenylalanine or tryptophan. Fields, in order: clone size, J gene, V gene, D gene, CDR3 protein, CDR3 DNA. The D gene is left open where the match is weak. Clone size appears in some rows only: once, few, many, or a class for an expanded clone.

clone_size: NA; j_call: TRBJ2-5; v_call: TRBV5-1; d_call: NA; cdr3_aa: CASSLEARGETQYF; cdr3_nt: TGCGCCAGCAGCTTGGAAGCTAGAGGAGAGACCCAGTACTTC
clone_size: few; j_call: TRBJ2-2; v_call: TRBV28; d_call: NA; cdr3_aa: CASSPLGRLNTGELFF; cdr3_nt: TGTGCCAGCAGCCCCTTAGGGAGACTGAACACCGGGGAGCTGTTTTTT
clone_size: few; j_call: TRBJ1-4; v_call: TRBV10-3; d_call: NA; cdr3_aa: CAAAPSLGGEKLFF; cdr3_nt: TGTGCCGCCGCCCCCAGCCTGGGAGGTGAAAAACTGTTTTTT
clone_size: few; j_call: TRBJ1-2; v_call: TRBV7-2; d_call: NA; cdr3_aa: CASSFLSIRGRYGYTF; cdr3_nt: TGTGCCAGCAGCTTCCTTTCCATTAGGGGACGCTATGGCTACACCTTC
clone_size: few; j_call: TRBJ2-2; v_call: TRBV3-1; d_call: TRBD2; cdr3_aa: CASSQPSGSITGELFF; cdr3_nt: TGTGCCAGCAGCCAGCCTAGCGGGAGCATCACCGGGGAGCTGTTTTTT
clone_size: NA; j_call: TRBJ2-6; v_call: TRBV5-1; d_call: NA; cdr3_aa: CASTKRGGGSGANVLTF; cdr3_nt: TGCGCCAGCACCAAAAGAGGAGGGGGCTCTGGGGCCAACGTCCTGACTTTC
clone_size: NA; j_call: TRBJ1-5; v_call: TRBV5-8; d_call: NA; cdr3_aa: CVSSAGTSLWSNQPQHF; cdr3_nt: TGTGTCAGCAGCGCCGGGACCTCCCTTTGGAGCAATCAGCCCCAGCATTTT
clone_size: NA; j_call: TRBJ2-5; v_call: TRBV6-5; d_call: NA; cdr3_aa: CASSWTAQETQYF; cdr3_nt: TGTGCCAGCAGTTGGACCGCCCAAGAGACCCAGTACTTC
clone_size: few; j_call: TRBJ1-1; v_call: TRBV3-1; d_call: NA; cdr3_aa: CASSPRQPNTEAFF; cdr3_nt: TGTGCCAGCAGCCCTAGACAGCCGAACACTGAAGCTTTCTTT
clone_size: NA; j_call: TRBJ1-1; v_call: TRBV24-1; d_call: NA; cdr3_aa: CATPSPGKDTEAFF; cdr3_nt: TGTGCCACCCCAAGTCCGGGTAAGGACACTGAAGCTTTCTTT
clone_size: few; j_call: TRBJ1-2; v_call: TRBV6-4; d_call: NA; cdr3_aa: CASSDSGQPNYGYTF; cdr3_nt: TGTGCCAGCAGTGACTCTGGGCAGCCTAACTATGGCTACACCTTC
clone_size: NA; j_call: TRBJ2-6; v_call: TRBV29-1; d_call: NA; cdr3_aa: CSVISSSGANVLTF; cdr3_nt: TGCAGCGTTATCTCGAGCTCTGGGGCCAACGTCCTGACTTTC
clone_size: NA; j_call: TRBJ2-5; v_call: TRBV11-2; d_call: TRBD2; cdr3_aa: CASSLEGTSGIKETQYF; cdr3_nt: TGTGCCAGCAGCTTAGAGGGGACCAGCGGGATTAAAGAGACCCAGTACTTC
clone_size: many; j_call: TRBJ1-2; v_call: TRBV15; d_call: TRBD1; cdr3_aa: CATSPRTGDYGYTF; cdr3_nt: TGTGCCACCAGTCCGAGGACAGGCGACTATGGCTACACCTTC